A selection of T cell receptor beta chains follows, all from one sample in a study of blood T cells in healthy people across ages. Each CDR3 protein gets one entry after TCRdb re-called the 5' RACE reads with MiXCR. The table has more than 900,000 distinct CDR3 sequences, 25% seen once. The data also belong to a second study, concerning T cells of mothers and their children.

Sequencing was performed on blood. Receptors originate from a girl aged 2-10 years in good health. Each CDR3 is given with its conserved first and last residue. Each record gives: J gene, CDR3 length, V gene, CDR3 protein.

J: .; length: 12; V: TRBV7-3; CDR3: CASSQPSHEQFF
J: TRBJ2-5; length: 11; V: TRBV20-1; CDR3: CSARWAETQYF
J: TRBJ1-3; length: 14; V: TRBV28; CDR3: CASRGRLSGNTIYF
J: TRBJ2-2; length: 12; V: TRBV3-1; CDR3: CASSQVTGRLFF
J: TRBJ2-7; length: 14; V: TRBV29-1; CDR3: CSVSGGLKPYEQYF
J: TRBJ2-1; length: 14; V: TRBV6-2/TRBV6-3; CDR3: CATEGSVYYNEQFF
J: .; length: 12; V: TRBV5-1; CDR3: CASSLVMGEQYF
J: TRBJ2-2; length: 13; V: TRBV4-2; CDR3: CASSQGEAGELFF
J: TRBJ2-4; length: 18; V: TRBV9; CDR3: CASSVVLAGGKAKNIQYF
J: TRBJ1-4; length: 15; V: TRBV6-6; CDR3: CASRPRQVQNEKLFF
J: TRBJ1-2; length: 14; V: TRBV7-9; CDR3: CASSSPAREDGYTF
J: TRBJ2-4; length: 14; V: TRBV24-1; CDR3: CATSDPGQPNIQYF
J: TRBJ1-1; length: 15; V: TRBV7-8; CDR3: CASKALQGPSTEAFF
J: TRBJ1-2; length: 14; V: TRBV5-1; CDR3: CASSLAGTIGLGTF
J: TRBJ2-1; length: 14; V: TRBV10-3; CDR3: CAISEGVDGGEQFF
J: TRBJ2-5; length: 13; V: TRBV7-7; CDR3: CASTGTSEETQYF
J: TRBJ2-3; length: 13; V: TRBV29-1; CDR3: CSVAGTTTDTQYF
J: TRBJ2-5; length: 16; V: TRBV6-1; CDR3: CASSGYRDRVQETQYF
J: TRBJ2-5; length: 12; V: TRBV6-2/TRBV6-3; CDR3: CASSGIYETQYF
J: TRBJ2-2; length: 11; V: TRBV7-2; CDR3: CASSFGEELFF
J: TRBJ2-3; length: 14; V: TRBV29-1; CDR3: CSVEGGRNTDTQYF
J: TRBJ2-1; length: 14; V: TRBV15; CDR3: CATSLWSSYNEQFF
J: TRBJ2-5; length: 16; V: TRBV7-2; CDR3: CASSSSRAVFQETQYF
J: TRBJ2-2; length: 15; V: TRBV2; CDR3: CASSGERDRTGELFF
J: TRBJ2-5; length: 15; V: TRBV25-1; CDR3: CASRYGGSIQETQYF
J: TRBJ2-6; length: 13; V: TRBV29-1; CDR3: CSVRGSGANVLTF
J: TRBJ2-1; length: 18; V: TRBV3-1; CDR3: CASSQDGEGLAGYNEQFF
J: TRBJ1-6; length: 12; V: TRBV4-1; CDR3: CASRSGDSPLHF
J: .; length: 14; V: TRBV12-3/TRBV12-4; CDR3: CASSPSGRGNEQFF
J: TRBJ1-1; length: 15; V: TRBV5-1; CDR3: CASSFLDRGTTEAFF
J: TRBJ1-3; length: 13; V: TRBV7-2; CDR3: CASSTRQGNTIYF
J: .; length: 16; V: TRBV7-2; CDR3: CASSFFRLADSYEQYF
J: TRBJ1-4; length: 16; V: TRBV5-1; CDR3: CASSKDRRRTNEKLFF
J: TRBJ1-1; length: 17; V: TRBV6-5; CDR3: CASSYSARRLPSGGAFF
J: TRBJ1-2; length: 13; V: TRBV11-2; CDR3: CASSGVGAYGYTF
J: TRBJ1-5; length: 11; V: TRBV2; CDR3: CASGGRQPQHF
J: TRBJ1-3; length: 11; V: TRBV5-5; CDR3: CASDKGNTIYF
J: TRBJ2-5; length: 15; V: TRBV27; CDR3: CASSRLAGQRETQYF
J: TRBJ1-2; length: 9; V: TRBV29-1; CDR3: CSAGGGYTF
J: TRBJ2-5; length: 14; V: TRBV27; CDR3: CASSSGNTQETQYF
J: TRBJ2-7; length: 18; V: TRBV29-1; CDR3: CSVEGGDLEGGPPYEQYF
J: TRBJ1-2; length: 14; V: TRBV6-5; CDR3: CASANSGTGHGYTF
J: TRBJ2-4; length: 16; V: TRBV5-1; CDR3: CASRGPSGRGPVIQYF
J: TRBJ2-7; length: 15; V: TRBV7-8; CDR3: CASSSGPETSYEQYF
J: TRBJ2-5; length: 13; V: TRBV20-1; CDR3: CSARSSGEETQYF
J: TRBJ1-4; length: 16; V: TRBV25-1; CDR3: CASSEIWDRWNEKLFF
J: TRBJ2-5; length: 14; V: TRBV20-1; CDR3: CSARDLRQKETQYF
J: TRBJ1-6; length: 17; V: TRBV18; CDR3: CASSPKRGQGAISPLHF
J: TRBJ1-1; length: 14; V: TRBV12-3/TRBV12-4; CDR3: CASTWRGLGTEAFF
J: .; length: 14; V: TRBV6-2/TRBV6-3; CDR3: CASSYLLAGGEQFF
J: TRBJ2-1; length: 12; V: TRBV12-3/TRBV12-4; CDR3: CASSFGNNEQFF
J: TRBJ2-1; length: 15; V: TRBV20-1; CDR3: CSAQSGYDFYNEQFF
J: TRBJ1-5; length: 16; V: TRBV3-1; CDR3: CASSNDLGEGNQPQHF